Below, 23 T cell receptor beta chains from the same sample are listed, as sequenced in a study of OX40 agonist ivuxolimab in advanced cancers. The assay was immunoSEQ multiplex PCR, and TCRdb's table has in-frame clones only and misses some. The data show approximately 35,000 clones, roughly 71% seen once. The specimen comprised CD4+ or CD8+ T cells sorted from blood, sampled in a trial of the OX40 agonist ivuxolimab. The receptors shown here come from an adult with an advanced solid tumor such as melanoma, head and neck, liver or kidney cancer.

Of note for this clone: This could be a read error, since a much larger clone is one nucleotide away. The chain uses TRBV9 and TRBJ1-1; D may be TRBD1 (6 bases). CDR1 is SGDLS, CDR2 YYNGEE, per germline. Trimming left V 5 bases short and J 1 base short, with 9 bases between. This CDR3 has 13 residues. The CDR3 coding sequence is TGTGCCAGCAGAGAGACAGGGAACACTGAAGCTTTCTTT. Its translation: CASRETGNTEAFF.

The V call is TRBV11-2, the J call TRBJ2-3; 8 nucleotides match TRBD2. CDR1 SGHAT and CDR2 FQNNGV come from the germline V gene. J lost 3 bases, V lost 3 bases, and 5 bases had no gene match. There are 15 residues in the CDR3. The CDR3 reads CASSFVAGGTDTQYF. For the CDR3, the DNA is TGTGCCAGCAGCTTTGTTGCGGGGGGAACAGATACGCAGTATTTT.

This rearrangement joins TRBV5-4 to TRBJ2-7; the match to TRBD1 covers 7 bases. The length of the CDR3 is 14 residues. Germline values: CDR1 SGHNT, CDR2 YYREEE (reference sequence). V shed 1 base and J 6 bases; nucleotides not matched to a gene: 7. The DNA for the CDR3 is TGTGCCAGCAGCTTGATACAGGGGACCTCCGAGCAGTACTTC. Protein: CASSLIQGTSEQYF.

The chain links TRBV5-1 to TRBJ2-7; 8 nucleotides match TRBD1. V lost 4 bases and J lost 1; bases outside the gene matches: 7. The CDR3 is made up of 15 amino acids. Germline CDR1 and CDR2: SGHRS and YFSETQ. The CDR3 protein is CASSLGQGRSYEQYF. The CDR3 nucleotides read TGCGCCAGCAGCCTCGGACAGGGCAGGTCCTACGAGCAGTACTTC. Complete variable domain (other parts from reference TRBV5-1 and TRBJ2-7): KAGVTQTPRYLIKTRGQQVTLSCSPISGHRSVSWYQQTPGQGLQFLFEYFSETQRNKGNFPGRFSGRQFSNSRSEMNVSTLELGDSALYLCASSLGQGRSYEQYFGPGTRLTVT.

V is TRBV7-2 and J is TRBJ1-2; TRBD1 is a possible D gene (6 bases). V was clipped by 2 bases and J by 7 bases, with 11 bases between them. This CDR3 region has 13 residues. Germline V gives CDR1 SGHTA, CDR2 FQGNSA. CDR3 loop: CASSLSTGIGYTF. The CDR3 nucleotides read TGTGCCAGCAGCTTATCCACAGGGATTGGCTACACCTTC.

The chain uses TRBV30 and TRBJ2-5, with D perhaps given as TRBD1 or TRBD2 (5 bases each). V was cut by 0 bases and J by 4 bases, with 9 bases left in between. Germline assignment: CDR1 GTSNPN and CDR2 SVGIG (reference sequence). The CDR3 contains 13 residues. In nucleotides, the CDR3 is TGTGCCTGGAGTGTACGGGGCCGAGAGACCCAGTACTTC. This translates into CAWSVRGRETQYF. The full variable domain, in which reference TRBV30 and TRBJ2-5 provide the parts outside the CDR3, is SQTIHQWPATLVQPVGSPLSLECTVEGTSNPNLYWYRQAAGRGLQLLFYSVGIGQISSEVPQNLSASRPQDRQFILSSKKLLLSDSGFYLCAWSVRGRETQYFGPGTRLLVL.

The genes are TRBV6-1 and TRBJ1-5, with D perhaps matching TRBD1 (6 bases). V gave up 6 bases and J gave up 2 bases, with 14 bases separating them. The CDR3 consists of 15 residues. The V gene's germline CDR1 is MNHNS and CDR2 SASEGT. The CDR3 DNA is TGTGCCAGCAGCACGGGAGGGGGGGGCAATCAGCCCCAGCATTTT. This codes for CASSTGGGGNQPQHF.

V is TRBV5-1 and J is TRBJ1-1, with 7 bases that match TRBD1. The CDR3 contains 15 residues. Germline assignment: CDR1 SGHRS and CDR2 YFSETQ. The ends lost 3 bases at V and 0 bases at J; junction bases unmatched: 5. CDR3: CASSSQGKVNTEAFF. CDR3 in DNA: TGCGCCAGCAGCTCACAGGGGAAGGTGAACACTGAAGCTTTCTTT.

The V and J genes are TRBV5-1 and TRBJ2-7; D unresolved. The V gene lost 4 bases and the J gene lost 5 bases, with 4 bases spanning the gap. Germline CDR1 and CDR2: SGHRS and YFSETQ. The CDR3 length is 10 residues. CDR3 sequence: CASSLHEQYV. CDR3 in DNA: TGCGCCAGCAGCCTCCACGAGCAGTACGTC.

The chain uses TRBV7-9 and TRBJ2-5; D not certain. Between the trimmed V and J ends, which lost 1 base and 4 bases, there was a span of 10 bases. The CDR3 loop spans 14 amino acids. CDR1 and CDR2 from the germline V gene are SEHNR and FQNEAQ (reference sequence). The CDR3 protein is CASSLDARSETQYF. The CDR3 DNA sequence: TGTGCCAGCAGCTTAGATGCTAGGTCAGAGACCCAGTACTTC.

V is TRBV27 and J is TRBJ1-6; 8 positions agree with TRBD1. The length of the CDR3 is 15 residues. V shed 6 bases, J shed 7 bases, and the junction held 8 bases outside the gene matches. Germline V CDR1 and CDR2: MNHEY, SMNVEV (reference sequence). The CDR3 loop is CASSHDRGGNSPLHF. CDR3 in DNA: TGTGCCAGCAGCCATGACAGGGGAGGGAATTCACCCCTCCACTTT.

The chain uses TRBV19 and TRBJ2-3; D may be TRBD1 or TRBD2 (6 bases each). CDR1 LNHDA and CDR2 SQIVND come from the germline V gene (reference sequence). Trimming left V 5 bases short and J 4 bases short, with 10 bases between. The CDR3 contains 13 residues. The CDR3 protein is CASSGGRADTQYF. The CDR3 DNA is TGTGCCAGTAGTGGGGGGCGCGCAGATACGCAGTATTTT.

Written as DNA, the CDR3 is TGTGCCAGCAGCACCGCCGGGACATGGAAGGGGCATGGGGCCAACGTCCTGACTTTC. This gives the protein CASSTAGTWKGHGANVLTF. The chain combines TRBV7-9 with TRBJ2-6; D might be TRBD1 (6 bases). The V end was cut by 5 bases, the J end by 3 bases, with 23 bases between. The CDR3 is made up of 19 amino acids. The germline V gene encodes CDR1 SEHNR and CDR2 FQNEAQ (reference sequence). The full variable domain, completed using reference TRBV7-9 and TRBJ2-6, is DTGVSQNPRHKITKRGQNVTFRCDPISEHNRLYWYRQTLGQGPEFLTYFQNEAQLEKSRLLSDRFSAERPKGSFSTLEIQRTEQGDSAMYLCASSTAGTWKGHGANVLTFGAGSRLTVL.

This sequence joins TRBV6-5 and TRBJ2-7; a possible D gene is TRBD1 (6 bases). The germline CDR1 and CDR2 sequences are MNHEY and SVGAGI. V was clipped by 0 bases and J by 4 bases, with 7 bases between them. The CDR3 runs 13 residues. The DNA of the CDR3 is TGTGCCAGCAGTTACTCGAGGGGGTACGAGCAGTACGTC. This encodes CASSYSRGYEQYV.

In this sample, this clone turned up a few times. This rearrangement joins TRBV5-1 to TRBJ1-4; D unresolved. From germline, CDR1 is SGHRS and CDR2 YFSETQ. V was shortened by 5 bases and J by 5 bases, with 4 bases between the two germline ends. The CDR3 extends over 11 amino acids. CDR3 in amino acids: CASRLNEKLFF. The CDR3 nucleotides are TGCGCCAGCAGGTTGAATGAAAAACTGTTTTTT.

CDR3 loop: CASSPQVNTGELFF. CDR3 nucleotide sequence: TGTGCCAGCTCACCACAGGTGAACACCGGGGAGCTGTTTTTT. V is TRBV18 and J is TRBJ2-2; D ambiguous. The V end was cut by 1 base, the J end by 1 base, with 4 bases between. Per the germline V gene, CDR1 is KGHSH and CDR2 is LQKENI. The length of the CDR3 is 14 residues.

The chain joins TRBV21-1 to TRBJ1-5. TRBV21-1 is described as a pseudogene. The CDR3 spans 15 residues. The CDR3 nucleotides read TGTGCCAGCAGCAAACGGGGGGCCGACAATCAGCCCCAGCATTTT. Encoded protein: CASSKRGADNQPQHF.

The rearrangement joins TRBV10-1 to TRBJ1-6, with TRBD1 as a possible D gene (6 bases). The CDR3 is 16 residues long. Germline lookup yields CDR1 WNHNN and CDR2 SYGVQD (reference sequence). V lost 1 base to trimming and J lost 6 bases, with 13 bases between them. The chain's CDR3 is CASSECAGEINSPLHF. For the CDR3, the DNA is TGCGCCAGCAGTGAGTGTGCAGGGGAAATTAATTCACCCCTCCACTTT.

The sample holds a few counts of this clone. This sequence joins TRBV6-5 and TRBJ1-1; D is ambiguous. The CDR3 has 15 amino acids. Germline V lookup: CDR1 MNHEY, CDR2 SVGAGI. Trimming shortened V by 4 bases and J by 0 bases, and 12 bases separated the two germline ends. In nucleotides, the CDR3 is TGTGCCAGCAGTTCAGAGGGTTATTTGAACACTGAAGCTTTCTTT. Protein: CASSSEGYLNTEAFF.

The chain couples TRBV5-1 to TRBJ1-4; D may be TRBD1 (6 bases). Germline-derived CDR1 and CDR2 are SGHRS and YFSETQ. CDR3 length: 15 amino acids. The V and J ends lost 4 bases and 7 bases respectively, with 17 bases between them. The DNA of the CDR3 is TGCGCCAGCAGCGCCGGACAGACCAAAGGTGAAAAACTGTTTTTT. This codes for CASSAGQTKGEKLFF.

This sequence joins TRBV7-7 and TRBJ2-2; D is tentatively TRBD1 or TRBD2 (5 bases each). The V gene lost 5 bases and the J gene lost 2 bases, with 15 bases spanning the gap. Germline V gene lookup returns CDR1 SSHAT and CDR2 FNYEAQ (reference sequence). The CDR3 extends over 16 amino acids. The CDR3 spells CASSPWAGSNTGELFF. CDR3 nucleotide sequence: TGTGCCAGCAGCCCTTGGGCAGGGAGTAACACCGGGGAGCTGTTTTTT. The full variable domain, in which reference TRBV7-7 and TRBJ2-2 provide the parts outside the CDR3, is GAGVSQSPRYKVTKRGQDVTLRCDPISSHATLYWYQQALGQGPEFLTYFNYEAQPDKSGLPSDRFSAERPEGSISTLTIQRTEQRDSAMYRCASSPWAGSNTGELFFGEGSRLTVL.

The chain is built from TRBV7-2 and TRBJ2-5; D uncertain. Germline V lookup: CDR1 SGHTA, CDR2 FQGNSA. V lost 0 bases to trimming and J lost 7 bases, with 6 bases between them. This CDR3 has 12 amino acids. The CDR3: CASSLAPGTQYF. DNA for the CDR3: TGTGCCAGCAGCTTAGCGCCCGGGACCCAGTACTTC. The full variable domain, with the rest looked up from reference TRBV7-2 and TRBJ2-5, is GAGVSQSPSNKVTEKGKDVELRCDPISGHTALYWYRQSLGQGLEFLIYFQGNSAPDKSGLPSDRFSAERTGGSVSTLTIQRTQQEDSAVYLCASSLAPGTQYFGPGTRLLVL.

This clone was seen only a few times. This chain connects TRBV7-9 to TRBJ2-7; D remains ambiguous. The CDR3 runs 13 residues. The germline gives CDR1 SEHNR, CDR2 FQNEAQ (reference sequence). The V end was cut by 5 bases, the J end by 2 bases, with 10 bases between. The CDR3 region is CASSVDTAYEQYV. Written as DNA, the CDR3 is TGTGCCAGCAGCGTCGACACTGCCTACGAGCAGTACGTC.